The 32 T cell receptor beta chains in this list originate from one sample, sequenced in a study of beta chain features in type 1 diabetes. Overall study results and limits: Patients with Type 1 diabetes showed moderately but significantly shorter TCRB CDR3s in all four CD4+ subsets.

Which antigens these TCRs recognize remains unknown. Expressed TCRB transcripts were sequenced because the entire RNA isolate underwent reverse transcription. Profiled with immunoSEQ multiplex PCR; TCRdb holds only in-frame clones, not every one. The table lists roughly 400,000 clones, around a tenth of them singletons. The sample consisted of central memory CD4+ T cells from blood. The receptors here all came from a man in his thirties or forties with type 1 diabetes.

A few counts support this clone. The sample has other DNA sequences that encode this CDR3 too. Here the CDR3 DNA reads TGTGCCAGCAGTTTTCGTCAGGGAGCCTACGGCTACACCTTC. Amino acid sequence: CASSFRQGAYGYTF. The chain carries TRBV27 and TRBJ1-2; TRBD1 is a possible D gene (5 bases). Germline values: CDR1 MNHEY, CDR2 SMNVEV (reference sequence). Trimming took off 3 bases at V and 8 bases at J, with 16 bases between the two ends. The CDR3 runs to 14 residues.

This clone was seen a handful of times. The gene calls are TRBV28 and TRBJ2-7, with 9 positions matching TRBD1. The germline V gene has CDR1 MDHEN and CDR2 SYDVKM. The trim removed 7 bases at V and 1 base at J, leaving 8 bases unmatched. The CDR3 loop spans 15 amino acids. The CDR3 DNA reads TGTGCCAGCAATCTTCCGGGACAGGGTTCCTACGAGCAGTACTTC. It specifies CASNLPGQGSYEQYF.

The chain has TRBV7-3 and TRBJ2-1, with 7 bases identical to TRBD1. Germline CDR1 reads SGHTA; CDR2 reads FQGTGA. Germline trimming cut 5 bases from V and 8 bases from J; bases unmatched to any gene: 6. CDR3 length: 13 residues. The CDR3, as DNA: TGTGCCAGCAGCCTCAGGGGGAACGATGAGCAGTTCTTC. It encodes CASSLRGNDEQFF.

The chain is built from TRBV5-4 and TRBJ2-6, with D possibly being TRBD1 (5 bases). Trimming stripped 9 bases from V and 2 bases from J, with 12 bases between. Germline CDR1 and CDR2: SGHNT and YYREEE (reference sequence). The CDR3 is made up of 14 amino acids. The CDR3 DNA reads as TGTGCCACCCAGGGTTACCCTGGGGCCAACGTCCTGACTTTC. This translates into CATQGYPGANVLTF. The entire variable domain, with the rest obtained from reference TRBV5-4 and TRBJ2-6, is as follows: ETGVTQSPTHLIKTRGQQVTLRCSSQSGHNTVSWYQQALGQGPQFIFQYYREEENGRGNFPPRFSGLQFPNYSSELNVNALELDDSALYLCATQGYPGANVLTFGAGSRLTVL.

This clone was counted only a few times. The rearrangement joins TRBV28 to TRBJ2-2; tentatively, D is TRBD1 (5 bases). CDR3 length equals 16 residues. V was shortened by 5 bases and J by 0 bases, with 13 bases between the two germline ends. Germline V gene sequence: CDR1 MDHEN, CDR2 SYDVKM. Here the CDR3 reads CASSLETAANTGELFF. CDR3 nucleotide sequence: TGTGCCAGCAGTCTGGAGACAGCAGCGAACACCGGGGAGCTGTTTTTT.

The chain carries TRBV7-9 and TRBJ2-5; 8 bases align to TRBD1. The CDR3 extends over 15 amino acids. In germline, CDR1 is SEHNR, CDR2 FQNEAQ (reference sequence). V lost 5 bases, J lost 2 bases, and 7 bases stayed unmatched. CDR3 loop: CASSLWTGPQETQYF. CDR3 sequence (DNA): TGTGCCAGCAGCCTCTGGACAGGGCCTCAAGAGACCCAGTACTTC.

The chain uses TRBV21-1 and TRBJ2-7; TRBD1, the D gene given by the table, was not confirmed from the DNA. TRBV21-1 is a known pseudogene. The CDR3 length is 14 residues. CDR3 in DNA: TGTGCCAGCTGCCGGGACAGGGCCACCTACGAGCAGTACTTC. It specifies CASCRDRATYEQYF.

This clone was counted a few times. J is TRBJ2-7 and V is TRBV27; TRBD1 might be the D (7 bases). V lost 3 bases, J lost 1 base, and 13 bases lay in between. Germline V gives CDR1 MNHEY, CDR2 SMNVEV (reference sequence). There are 15 residues in the CDR3. The CDR3 here is CASSFGAGGSYEQYF. The DNA of the CDR3 is TGTGCCAGCAGTTTCGGGGCAGGGGGGTCCTACGAGCAGTACTTC.

This clone was seen many times. The gene calls are TRBV2 and TRBJ2-3, with 12 bases identical to TRBD2. CDR3 size: 14 residues. Germline V gene sequence: CDR1 SNHLY, CDR2 FYNNEI. V shed 4 bases, J shed 7 bases, and the junction held 3 bases outside the gene matches. The CDR3 loop is CASSGLAGENTQYF. The DNA of the CDR3 is TGTGCCAGCAGTGGACTAGCGGGAGAAAATACGCAGTATTTT.

This clone was found a few times. The rearrangement joins TRBV6-1 to TRBJ2-1; 10 bases are shared with TRBD2. Germline CDR1 reads MNHNS; CDR2 reads SASEGT. This CDR3 has 16 residues. The V segment lost 4 bases and the J segment 5 bases; nucleotides outside the gene matches: 8. Here the CDR3 reads CASSARTSGTNNEQFF. CDR3 bases: TGTGCCAGCAGTGCTCGGACTAGCGGAACAAACAATGAGCAGTTCTTC.

This clone was seen repeatedly, ten times or more. V usage is TRBV28 and J usage is TRBJ2-1, with 10 bases identical to TRBD2. Germline loops: CDR1 MDHEN, CDR2 SYDVKM. This CDR3 is built from 13 residues. The J segment lost 8 bases and the V segment lost 7 bases, leaving 5 bases of the junction unmatched. The CDR3 protein is CASTSGSDDEQFF. CDR3 nucleotides: TGTGCCAGCACTAGCGGGAGTGACGATGAGCAGTTCTTC.

This clone came up a few times. The V and J genes are TRBV4-3 and TRBJ2-5; the D is unclear. The CDR3 spans 16 residues. V dropped 0 bases and J dropped 2 bases, with 13 bases sitting between them. Germline CDR1 and CDR2: LGHNA and YSLEER. CDR3 coding DNA: TGCGCCAGCAGCCAAGATTGGAAAGGGATTCAAGAGACCCAGTACTTC. Translating gives CASSQDWKGIQETQYF.

This clone was seen more than once but under ten times. The chain recombines TRBV19 with TRBJ1-1; weak D call: TRBD1 (5 bases). V gave up 4 bases and J gave up 3 bases, with 18 bases separating them. From germline, CDR1 is LNHDA and CDR2 SQIVND (reference sequence). CDR3 size: 16 residues. The DNA of the CDR3 is TGTGCCAGTAGTAGCCCAGGGAGAGGGTGGGACACTGAAGCTTTCTTT. This codes for CASSSPGRGWDTEAFF.

V usage is TRBV7-8 and J usage is TRBJ2-7; D is perhaps TRBD2 (5 bases). This CDR3 comprises 15 residues. Per germline, CDR1 SGHVS and CDR2 FQNEAQ. V shed 6 bases and J shed 4 bases, with 19 bases lying between them. CDR3 coding DNA: TGTGCCAGCAGTTACGCCAGAAAACGGGAATACGAGCAGTACTTC. It translates to CASSYARKREYEQYF.

This clone was detected a few times. One junction end disagrees with the germline gene, perhaps due to a read error. This chain joins TRBV4-1 and TRBJ2-2; D perhaps matches TRBD2 (6 bases). Germline V lookup: CDR1 MGHRA, CDR2 YSYEKL. The CDR3 runs 16 residues. The DNA for the CDR3 is TGTGCCAGCAGCTTGGGTGGGACTTTGAACACCGGGGAGCTGTTTTTT. Residues: CASSLGGTLNTGELFF.

The genes are TRBV11-2 and TRBJ2-7, with TRBD2 matching 8 bases. Trimming at V came to 5 bases and at J to 0 bases, leaving 6 bases not matched to a gene. CDR1 and CDR2 (germline): SGHAT, FQNNGV. The CDR3 runs to 15 residues. The CDR3, as DNA: TGTGCCAGCAGCCACGCGGGGGGTCTCTCCTACGAGCAGTACTTC. Encoded protein: CASSHAGGLSYEQYF.

This clone showed up just a few times. The V gene is TRBV7-2, the J gene TRBJ1-1; the D gene is possibly TRBD1 (6 bases). Germline assignment: CDR1 SGHTA and CDR2 FQGNSA. The V and J ends lost 1 base and 10 bases respectively, with 13 bases between them. The CDR3 runs to 13 residues. The CDR3 reads CASSLVLGQRAFF. DNA of the CDR3: TGTGCCAGCAGCTTAGTTCTTGGACAGCGAGCTTTCTTT.

This clone was observed many times. This CDR3 reads CASSPASGNTIYF. The CDR3 DNA is TGTGCCAGCTCCCCCGCCTCTGGAAACACCATATATTTT. The V gene is TRBV18, the J gene TRBJ1-3; D unclear. Germline V gives CDR1 KGHSH, CDR2 LQKENI. CDR3 length: 13 residues. Trimming cost V 6 bases and J 0 bases, with 6 bases left between them.

This clone was seen more than once but under ten times. Different DNA sequences within this sample yield the same CDR3. V and J are TRBV5-1 and TRBJ1-1; 7 nucleotides line up with TRBD1. The V gene's germline CDR1 is SGHRS and CDR2 YFSETQ. The V and J ends lost 0 bases and 1 base, in that order; junction bases with no gene match: 3. The CDR3 has 15 amino acids. The CDR3 coding sequence is TGCGCCAGCAGCTTGGTCCCAGGGGGGAACACTGAAGCTTTCTTT. Translating it yields CASSLVPGGNTEAFF.

The sample holds one count of this clone. The chain carries TRBV4-2 and TRBJ2-3; D possibly uses TRBD1 or TRBD2 (5 bases each). The germline V gene encodes CDR1 LGHNA and CDR2 YNFKEQ. The germline V and J ends were trimmed by 4 bases and 3 bases, with 11 bases remaining between them. This CDR3 has 14 amino acids. This CDR3 is CASSPGQGTDTQYF. DNA for the CDR3: TGTGCCAGCAGCCCGGGGCAGGGAACAGATACGCAGTATTTT.

This clone was observed a handful of times. The chain employs TRBV7-9 and TRBJ2-4; a weak D match, TRBD2 (5 bases). This CDR3 contains 17 residues. Trimming removed 0 bases at V and 1 base at J, with 13 bases between. In germline, CDR1 is SEHNR, CDR2 FQNEAQ (reference sequence). CDR3 sequence (DNA): TGTGCCAGCAGCTTAGCGTTAAGCGAGCGGGCCAAAAACATTCAGTACTTC. Its translation is CASSLALSERAKNIQYF.

The chain joins TRBV5-4 to TRBJ2-1; no reliable D call. The germline V and J ends were trimmed by 4 bases and 12 bases, with 20 bases remaining between them. The germline V gene has CDR1 SGHNT and CDR2 YYREEE (reference sequence). The CDR3 is 14 amino acids. DNA of the CDR3: TGTGCCAGCAGCCAAGAGGTCAGGTCGAAAGTGCAGTTCTTC. Its protein product is CASSQEVRSKVQFF.

This clone was counted only a few times. The rearrangement links TRBV19 to TRBJ1-4; D possibly corresponds to TRBD1 (6 bases). This CDR3 contains 14 residues. Per the germline V gene, CDR1 is LNHDA and CDR2 is SQIVND (reference sequence). V was cut by 10 bases and J by 2 bases, with 14 bases left in between. The chain's CDR3 is CATSTGYTNEKLFF. DNA for the CDR3: TGTGCCACCAGCACAGGGTATACTAATGAAAAACTGTTTTTT.

This clone was counted a few times. The rearrangement joins TRBV25-1 to TRBJ2-2; no firm D call. Between the trimmed V and J ends, which lost 2 bases and 4 bases, there was a span of 11 bases. The CDR3 is 15 amino acids. From germline, CDR1 is MGHDK and CDR2 SYGVNS. The CDR3 region is CASSERVQSTGELFF. The CDR3 coding sequence is TGTGCCAGCAGTGAAAGGGTCCAAAGCACCGGGGAGCTGTTTTTT.

V and J are TRBV30 and TRBJ1-1, with a possible D match to TRBD1 (5 bases). Trimming cost V 5 bases and J 0 bases, with 16 bases left between them. Germline loops: CDR1 GTSNPN, CDR2 SVGIG (reference sequence). The CDR3 has 15 amino acids. The CDR3 loop is CAWLQGGRMNTEAFF. The CDR3 coding sequence is TGTGCCTGGCTCCAGGGCGGACGAATGAACACTGAAGCTTTCTTT.

V gene TRBV28 combines with J gene TRBJ2-2, with 12 nucleotides matching TRBD2. Germline CDR1 MDHEN, CDR2 SYDVKM. The CDR3 loop spans 14 amino acids. V was pared by 3 bases and J by 11 bases, with 4 bases of the junction left unmatched. CDR3 DNA sequence: TGTGCCAGCAGTTTGACTAGCGGGAGAGGAGAGCTGTTTTTT. Its translation: CASSLTSGRGELFF.

The chain uses TRBV25-1 and TRBJ1-2; 7 nucleotides align to TRBD1. Unmatched junction bases numbered 7, after V lost 5 bases and J lost 4 bases. The CDR3 covers 14 residues. Germline values: CDR1 MGHDK, CDR2 SYGVNS. CDR3 bases: TGTGCCAGCAGTTCCCTCGACAGGGCCTATGGCTACACCTTC. The encoded protein is CASSSLDRAYGYTF.

This clone was detected a few times. The V call is TRBV7-3, the J call TRBJ2-1, with no clear D. Trimming cost V 7 bases and J 4 bases, with 11 bases left between them. Germline V gene sequence: CDR1 SGHTA, CDR2 FQGTGA. CDR3 length: 13 amino acids. The DNA of the CDR3 is TGTGCCAGCACCCTTCCTGGGTACAATGAGCAGTTCTTC. Translation gives CASTLPGYNEQFF.

The V gene is TRBV10-1, the J gene TRBJ2-5, with 8 bases matching TRBD1. The CDR3 loop spans 15 amino acids. The germline V gene encodes CDR1 WNHNN and CDR2 SYGVQD (reference sequence). V was clipped by 2 bases and J by 1 base; unmatched bases: 3. This CDR3 is CASSETGTGQETQYF. CDR3 nucleotides: TGCGCCAGCAGTGAGACCGGGACAGGCCAAGAGACCCAGTACTTC.

A single count supports this clone. This chain joins TRBV7-6 and TRBJ1-2; TRBD1 is a possible D gene (6 bases). This CDR3 contains 17 residues. Germline V gene data show CDR1 as SGHVS and CDR2 as FNYEAQ. V gave up 0 bases and J gave up 9 bases, with 23 bases separating them. Here the CDR3 DNA reads TGTGCCAGCAGCTTAGCCGTCCCGCAGGGGCATCAACAGAGCTACACCTTC. This gives the protein CASSLAVPQGHQQSYTF.

This clone was seen a few times. The V call is TRBV5-1, the J call TRBJ2-6; the D is unclear. Germline V gene sequence: CDR1 SGHRS, CDR2 YFSETQ. The CDR3 is made up of 16 amino acids. Trimming took 5 bases from V and 0 from J, leaving 12 bases between them. The CDR3 protein is CASSYNSRSGANVLTF. In DNA, the CDR3 is TGCGCCAGCAGTTATAACAGCCGCTCTGGGGCCAACGTCCTGACTTTC.

This clone was observed a few times. The chain is built from TRBV6-5 and TRBJ1-1; tentative D call: TRBD1 (5 bases). The CDR3 extends over 14 amino acids. V lost 6 bases, J lost 7 bases, and 18 bases lay in between. Germline V lookup: CDR1 MNHEY, CDR2 SVGAGI. In DNA form, the CDR3 reads TGTGCCAGCAGACCGAACCGGGGGGACCGTGAAGCTTTCTTT. This gives the protein CASRPNRGDREAFF.